Below, 11 T cell receptor beta chains from the same sample are listed, as sequenced in a study of beta chain features in type 1 diabetes (dated by TCRdb to 2016 to 2019). The library came from the immunoSEQ multiplex PCR assay. All of the isolated RNA was reverse transcribed with the High Capacity cDNA Reverse Transcription Kit, so expressed TCRB transcripts were sequenced. Imported from immuneACCESS, the table was reduced by TCRdb to in-frame sequences with V and J called. These copies leave out some clones; in studies compared against another copy, an unresolved V gene accounts for under half, and the cause of the remainder is not known. The sample records fewer than 150,000 clones, 6.5% to 8.5% of which are singletons. Approximately 1.4% of the sample rests with the top ten. Source material: central memory CD4+ T cells from blood. The receptors here all came from a woman aged 25 to 45 in good health.

The CDR3 nucleotides read TGTGCCTGGAGTGTCTTATGGGGGAGGGGGCCCCAGCATTTT. This codes for CAWSVLWGRGPQHF. The V and J genes are TRBV30 and TRBJ1-5; a possible D gene is TRBD1 (5 bases). Trimming shortened V by 0 bases and J by 9 bases, and 15 bases separated the two germline ends. The CDR3 is made up of 14 amino acids. From germline, CDR1 is GTSNPN and CDR2 SVGIG (reference sequence). Variable domain in full (rest from reference TRBV30 and TRBJ1-5): SQTIHQWPATLVQPVGSPLSLECTVEGTSNPNLYWYRQAAGRGLQLLFYSVGIGQISSEVPQNLSASRPQDRQFILSSKKLLLSDSGFYLCAWSVLWGRGPQHFGDGTRLSIL.

The V gene is TRBV7-9, the J gene TRBJ2-7, with 10 bases fitting TRBD1. The CDR3 runs to 17 residues. The junction had 12 bases not matched to a gene; V was cut back by 2 bases and J by 5 bases. The germline CDR1 and CDR2 sequences are SEHNR and FQNEAQ (reference sequence). CDR3 region: CASSLLPFGTGVHEQYF. CDR3 nucleotide sequence: TGTGCCAGCAGCTTACTTCCTTTCGGGACAGGGGTCCACGAGCAGTACTTC.

This clone appeared a few times. V usage is TRBV27 and J usage is TRBJ1-5; D not certain. Per germline, CDR1 MNHEY and CDR2 SMNVEV (reference sequence). This CDR3 comprises 12 residues. V dropped 8 bases and J dropped 6 bases, with 11 bases sitting between them. CDR3 amino acids: CASGRELQPQHF. CDR3 sequence (DNA): TGTGCCAGCGGAAGGGAGCTTCAGCCCCAGCATTTT.

This clone was seen a few times. The chain carries TRBV7-2 and TRBJ2-5, with 10 bases identical to TRBD2. V was clipped by 5 bases and J by 5 bases; unmatched bases: 11. The CDR3 loop spans 16 amino acids. Germline CDR1 SGHTA, CDR2 FQGNSA. CDR3 residues: CASSITSSGRWETQYF. CDR3 nucleotide sequence: TGTGCCAGCAGCATAACCTCTAGCGGGAGATGGGAGACCCAGTACTTC. Drawing the rest from reference TRBV7-2 and TRBJ2-5, the complete variable domain is GAGVSQSPSNKVTEKGKDVELRCDPISGHTALYWYRQSLGQGLEFLIYFQGNSAPDKSGLPSDRFSAERTGGSVSTLTIQRTQQEDSAVYLCASSITSSGRWETQYFGPGTRLLVL.

This clone was seen at least ten times. This chain joins TRBV28 and TRBJ2-1, with 7 positions matching TRBD2. The CDR3 covers 15 residues. Germline CDR1 is MDHEN and CDR2 is SYDVKM. After removal of 3 bases from V and 5 bases from J, the junction contained 7 bases not matched to a gene. The CDR3 is CASSFALAAHNEQFF. The CDR3 region has the DNA TGTGCCAGCAGTTTCGCCCTAGCGGCGCACAATGAGCAGTTCTTC.

In its sample, this clone was seen many times. The chain recombines TRBV7-9 with TRBJ2-7, with 13 bases fitting TRBD2. Unmatched junction bases numbered 11, after V lost 5 bases and J lost 4 bases. There are 17 residues in the CDR3. The germline V gene encodes CDR1 SEHNR and CDR2 FQNEAQ (reference sequence). The CDR3 sequence: CASSGRTSGGSGYEQYF. As DNA, the CDR3 is TGTGCCAGCAGCGGCCGGACTAGCGGGGGTTCTGGGTACGAGCAGTACTTC.

This clone was seen more than once but under ten times. The chain recombines TRBV5-1 with TRBJ1-2, with 8 bases that match TRBD1. Losses at the gene ends were 0 bases for V and 8 bases for J; bases not matched to a gene: 3. CDR3 length: 13 amino acids. CDR1 SGHRS and CDR2 YFSETQ come from the germline V gene. CDR3 protein: CASSLGGQEGYTF. The CDR3 DNA sequence: TGCGCCAGCAGCTTGGGGGGACAGGAGGGCTACACCTTC.

This clone was detected a few times. J is TRBJ2-5 and V is TRBV4-2; 10 nucleotides agree with TRBD2. Germline CDR1 reads LGHNA; CDR2 reads YNFKEQ. With V trimmed by 0 bases and J by 4 bases, 2 bases remained unmatched. The CDR3 is 15 residues long. This chain's CDR3 is CASSQEQRGGETQYF. Here the CDR3 DNA reads TGTGCCAGCAGCCAAGAACAGCGGGGGGGAGAGACCCAGTACTTC.

This clone was recorded a few times. V usage is TRBV6-5 and J usage is TRBJ2-7; 11 bases fit TRBD2. This CDR3 spans 15 amino acids. In germline, CDR1 is MNHEY, CDR2 SVGAGI. Trimming removed 2 bases from V and 6 bases from J; junction bases left unmatched: 6. CDR3 amino acids: CASSYATSGTFEQYF. CDR3 nucleotide sequence: TGTGCCAGCAGTTACGCGACTAGCGGGACCTTCGAGCAGTACTTC.

This clone was counted ten times or more. The CDR3 DNA reads TGTGCCAGCAGTTACTCGACTGGGTATGGCTACACCTTC. Amino acid sequence: CASSYSTGYGYTF. This chain joins TRBV6-6 and TRBJ1-2; D is unclear. Germline CDR1 is MNHNY and CDR2 is SVGAGI (reference sequence). The CDR3 is made up of 13 amino acids. The V end lost 0 bases, the J end lost 5 bases, and 7 bases lay between the germline ends.

This clone was detected many times. The rearrangement joins TRBV4-1 to TRBJ1-2; maybe TRBD1 (5 bases). Germline CDR1 MGHRA, CDR2 YSYEKL. V shed 1 base and J shed 8 bases, with 14 bases lying between them. The CDR3 is 14 residues long. CDR3 loop: CASSQGVQERGYTF. Here the CDR3 DNA reads TGCGCCAGCAGCCAAGGGGTACAGGAGCGCGGCTACACCTTC.